One T cell receptor (beta chain) is described in this entry. Its antigen remains undetermined. Per-nucleotide qualities are absent, and no much larger clonotype sits a single base away. This specimen comes from a study of CD8 T cells in ankylosing spondylitis (dated by TCRdb to 2015 to 2018). Describing the broader study: T cell receptor beta repertoires were profiled in healthy donors and ankylosing spondylitis patients so that disease-linked TCR variants could be found. The full study cohort was made up of approximately 24 ankylosing spondylitis patients and more than 90 healthy donors. Peripheral blood samples were taken, and synovial fluid was additionally collected from ankylosing spondylitis patients.

TCRdb names Illumina HiSeq 2500 as the instrument used. Quantitative 5'-RACE with molecular barcodes was used to prepare TCR beta libraries. The study's own analysis went as follows. A new computational method, built on a probabilistic model of VDJ rearrangement, was used to identify disease-linked TCR variants. TCRdb's own reprocessing of the public reads used fastp at Q25 and MiXCR and kept productive beta chains. All rows with the same CDR3 protein become a single entry with the most common DNA and genes. The V and J calls were not made by the authors but by TCRdb's processing. For this sample there are roughly 670,000 distinct CDR3 sequences; roughly 20% appear just once. The top ten clonotypes cover under 20% of the sample. Overall results and qualifications from the work: Blood from ankylosing spondylitis patients appeared to be characterized by a TCR beta motif composed of about 8 highly homologous amino acid variants. Significant enrichment of the disease-linked clones was reported in matched synovial fluid samples from ankylosing spondylitis patients. The disease-linked clones had a CD8+ phenotype and were found at relatively low frequencies in peripheral blood. Some motif variants had previously been reported in the synovial fluid and blood of reactive arthritis patients, which suggests shared mechanisms of disease initiation.

The sequenced material came from blood, either unsorted or a sorted T cell fraction (not recorded which). This TCR came from a male donor with ankylosing spondylitis.

The CDR3 is CSVEGGREADTQYF. The base sequence is TGCAGCGTTGAAGGGGGTCGGGAGGCGGATACGCAGTATTTT. The rearrangement joined TRBV29-1 to TRBJ2-3; a stretch of 7 junction bases matches TRBD2. V is trimmed back by 1 base and J by 6 bases, and the junction contains 7 bases that no gene match accounts for. CDR1 and CDR2, looked up from the germline V gene, are SQVTM and ANQGSEA. Spanning cysteine to phenylalanine, the CDR3 consists of 14 amino acids. Of the read, only the CDR3 DNA is kept; its 42 bases are in frame from base 1.